This T cell receptor (beta chain) was sequenced in a study of T-cell reconstitution after alpha-beta-depleted transplantation in children. This clonotype has more than one count but fewer than ten. The TCRbeta library incorporated unique molecular identifiers. MiXCR, run by TCRdb on the PCR reads, gives a single entry per CDR3 protein. The top ten hold roughly a tenth of the sample, which has 300,000 or so distinct CDR3 sequences, 9.9% seen once. The specimen was PBMCs from the stem cell graft donor, collected from the stem cell graft. This TCR derives from a human donor who donated a stem cell graft to a child with SCID.

In DNA form, the CDR3 reads TGTGCCAGCAGCCCGCGACAGGGGGTGACTATGAACACTGAAGCTTTCTTT. Its translation: CASSPRQGVTMNTEAFF. The rearrangement joins TRBV7-9 to TRBJ1-1; 9 bases align to TRBD1. The trim removed 5 bases at V and 0 bases at J, leaving 10 bases unmatched. The germline V gene has CDR1 SEHNR and CDR2 FQNEAQ (reference sequence). There are 17 residues in the CDR3.